The rows below give T cell receptor beta chains drawn from one sample of a study of blood T cell repertoires in COVID-19. Generated by immunoSEQ multiplex PCR, the TCRdb table keeps only in-frame clones and is missing some. The repertoire holds more than 100,000 clones, with about 92% as singletons. The sample consisted of peripheral blood. Every receptor here comes from a woman of 80 years or more in a cohort sampled during active COVID-19. CDR3s include the opening cysteine and the closing phenylalanine or tryptophan.

J gene	V gene	CDR3 protein
TRBJ2-3	TRBV12-5	CASDTQEGGFTDTQYF
TRBJ2-3	TRBV10-1	CASKGGASGTDTQYF
TRBJ2-7	TRBV10-2	CASSESGVAGGQYF
TRBJ2-3	TRBV5-1	CASSSAPLTGPGTDTQYF
TRBJ2-5	TRBV11-3	CASSPGTSGRVQETQYF
TRBJ2-2	TRBV9	CASSVLSGTTNTGELFF
TRBJ1-4	TRBV2	CASRASGQGYEKLFF
TRBJ2-5	TRBV7-8	CASSLAQGLGETQYF
TRBJ2-1	TRBV15	CATSRGTGPYNEQFF
TRBJ1-1	TRBV7-3	CASSPSRDRVRSNYLAEAFF
TRBJ2-1	TRBV18	CASSLTSGSFSYNEQFF
TRBJ1-1	TRBV30	CAWSVGRGGRAFF
TRBJ2-7	TRBV14	CASSRSWTGGDEQYF
TRBJ1-1	TRBV5-4	CASSLGGNTEAFF
TRBJ1-4	TRBV18	CASSSDRINEKLFF
TRBJ2-1	TRBV14	CASSQEQRTEQFF
TRBJ1-2	TRBV7-2	CASSLWAGYTF
TRBJ1-3	TRBV3-1/TRBV3-2	CASSQGQGNAGNTIYF
TRBJ1-2	TRBV7-9	CASSLTEGRHGYTF
TRBJ2-2	TRBV5-4	CASSLGAGILGAGELFF
TRBJ1-2	TRBV27	CASGIVSGDGYTF
TRBJ2-3	TRBV10-2	CASSEGDYRTDTQYF
TRBJ1-5	TRBV18	CASSERGNQPQHF
TRBJ1-5	TRBV18	CASSPANRVGGNQPQHF
TRBJ1-4	TRBV7-9	CASSTGLQNTNEKLFF
TRBJ2-5	TRBV3-1/TRBV3-2	CASSHTGTGETQYF
TRBJ1-2	TRBV7-2	CASSPRQGTNYGYTF
TRBJ1-1	TRBV6-5	CASRRTGYTEAFF
TRBJ2-7	TRBV18	CASSPGTVSYEQYF
TRBJ2-2	TRBV24-1	CATNRGPNTGELFF
TRBJ1-1	TRBV12-3/TRBV12-4	CASSPAGLAEAFF
TRBJ1-5	TRBV6-5	CASRIDSNQPQHF
TRBJ2-7	TRBV9	CASALGAVSSYEQYF
TRBJ2-3	TRBV28	CASFEQGTDTQYF
TRBJ1-2	TRBV28	CASSLQQNYGYTF
TRBJ1-5	TRBV20-1	CSASLGATSNQPQHF
TRBJ2-3	TRBV2	CASQGLPSADTQYF
TRBJ1-4	TRBV10-3	CAISELDSNEKLFF
TRBJ1-6	TRBV7-3	CASSLTLNSPLHF
TRBJ1-5	TRBV12-3/TRBV12-4	CASSLGHDQPQHF